This TCR beta chain was recorded in a study of cytomegalovirus exposure and HLA in healthy donors. Overall study: A prior analysis found about 110 million unique TCR beta sequences from approximately 200 million T cells. General observations from the study: Productive rates of about 87% or about 30% were seen for most TCR beta V segments in an earlier analysis.

On this clone: Antigen unknown.

The V and J ends lost 3 bases and 0 bases respectively, with 6 bases between them. CDR1 is SEHNR and CDR2 is FQNEAQ in the germline V gene (reference sequence). The CDR3 contains 13 residues. A multiplex PCR was run with 60 Vbeta primers and 13 Jbeta primers. Here immunoSEQ multiplex PCR was the method, and the copy in TCRdb shows in-frame clones only, minus some. This sample carries 180,000 or so clones, 65% to 85% of them seen once, and the ten largest clones take about 0.8%. The chain couples TRBV7-9 to TRBJ2-7; D is possibly TRBD1 (6 bases). Sequencing used PBMCs. The clonotype comes from a woman aged 18-29 years in good health and CMV-seronegative. The CDR3, as DNA: TGTGCCAGCAGCTTGGACAGCTCCTACGAGCAGTACTTC. Translating gives CASSLDSSYEQYF.